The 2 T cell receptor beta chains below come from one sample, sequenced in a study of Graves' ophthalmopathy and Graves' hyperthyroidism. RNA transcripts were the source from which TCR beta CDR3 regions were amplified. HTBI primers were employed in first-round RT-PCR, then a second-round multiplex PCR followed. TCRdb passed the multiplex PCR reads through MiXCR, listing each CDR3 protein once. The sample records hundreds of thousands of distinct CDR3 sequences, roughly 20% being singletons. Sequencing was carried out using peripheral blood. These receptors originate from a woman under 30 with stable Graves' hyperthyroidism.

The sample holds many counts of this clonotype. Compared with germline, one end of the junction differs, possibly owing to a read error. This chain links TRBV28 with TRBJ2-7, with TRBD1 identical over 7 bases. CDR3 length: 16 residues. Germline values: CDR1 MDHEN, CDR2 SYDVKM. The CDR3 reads CASRLSFRGQIYEQYF. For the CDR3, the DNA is TGTGCCAGCAGGTTATCCTTTAGGGGACAGATCTACGAGCAGTACTTC.

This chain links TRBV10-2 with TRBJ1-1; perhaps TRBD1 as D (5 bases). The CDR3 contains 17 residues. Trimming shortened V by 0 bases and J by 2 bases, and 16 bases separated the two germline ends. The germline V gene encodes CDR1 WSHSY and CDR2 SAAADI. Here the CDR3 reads CASSESGVLPKNTEAFF. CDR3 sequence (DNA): TGCGCCAGCAGTGAGTCGGGGGTATTACCGAAAAACACTGAAGCTTTCTTT.